These 14 T cell receptor beta chains were all obtained from the same sample, sequenced in a study of cytomegalovirus exposure and HLA in healthy donors (dated by TCRdb to the late 2010s). Library preparation was by the immunoSEQ multiplex PCR assay. Drawn from immuneACCESS, this table holds only the in-frame rearrangements with V and J called that TCRdb kept. Clones are partly lost; checked studies trace under half to an unresolved V gene and leave the rest unexplained. The sample table shows 150,000 to 200,000 clones, and around four fifths are seen once. In total, the top ten clones hold approximately 2.4% of the sample. The specimen sequenced was PBMCs. Source of these receptors: a man aged 30 to 39 in good health and CMV-seropositive.

This clone was detected once. The V and J genes are TRBV6-1 and TRBJ2-5, with 8 nucleotides matching TRBD2. Germline trimming cut 3 bases from V and 1 base from J; bases unmatched to any gene: 7. Germline CDR1 and CDR2: MNHNS and SASEGT. There are 16 residues in the CDR3. The CDR3 region has the DNA TGTGCCAGCAGTGATAGCGGGGTTTCCCTCCAAGAGACCCAGTACTTC. Translation gives CASSDSGVSLQETQYF.

A few counts support this clone. The chain has TRBV5-6 and TRBJ1-2, with 8 bases identical to TRBD1. This CDR3 is built from 14 residues. V was pared by 3 bases and J by 5 bases, with 6 bases of the junction left unmatched. Germline V gene lookup returns CDR1 SGHDT and CDR2 YYEEEE. In DNA, the CDR3 is TGTGCCAGCAGCTCGGACAGGGAGGTTTATGGCTACACCTTC. This gives the protein CASSSDREVYGYTF.

This clone appeared a single time. This chain uses TRBV10-3 with TRBJ2-1, with TRBD2 matching over 7 bases. Germline CDR1 and CDR2: ENHRY and SYGVKD. V dropped 0 bases and J dropped 3; count of bases not matched to a gene: 5. This CDR3 comprises 16 residues. CDR3 amino acids: CAISESLTSFYNEQFF. CDR3 sequence (DNA): TGTGCCATCAGTGAGTCCCTGACTAGCTTCTACAATGAGCAGTTCTTC.

This chain uses TRBV10-3 with TRBJ1-2; the match to TRBD1 covers 10 bases. Germline V gene lookup returns CDR1 ENHRY and CDR2 SYGVKD. This CDR3 comprises 13 residues. V lost 7 bases and J lost 5; bases outside the gene matches: 4. The CDR3 loop is CAINGQGDYGYTF. CDR3 DNA sequence: TGTGCCATCAATGGACAGGGGGATTATGGCTACACCTTC.

The CDR3 region has the DNA TGTGCCAGCAGCCAAGATAGGGACTACACTGAAGCTTTCTTT. Its translation is CASSQDRDYTEAFF. This chain joins TRBV14 and TRBJ1-1; perhaps TRBD1 as D (5 bases). The CDR3 runs to 14 residues. Trimming took 0 bases from V and 3 from J, leaving 8 bases between them. Germline loops: CDR1 SGHDN, CDR2 FVKESK.

The CDR3: CASSSGTTNQPQHF. CDR3 sequence (DNA): TGTGCCAGCAGCTCCGGGACAACGAATCAGCCCCAGCATTTT. This chain joins TRBV7-6 and TRBJ1-5; possible D gene TRBD1, 6 bases. Germline CDR1 and CDR2: SGHVS and FNYEAQ. The CDR3 extends over 14 amino acids. The V end was cut by 4 bases, the J end by 4 bases, with 11 bases between. Combining the CDR3 with reference TRBV7-6 and TRBJ1-5 gives the whole variable domain GAGVSQSPRYKVTKRGQDVALRCDPISGHVSLYWYRQALGQGPEFLTYFNYEAQQDKSGLPNDRFSAERPEGSISTLTIQRTEQRDSAMYRCASSSGTTNQPQHFGDGTRLSIL.

The chain has TRBV5-1 and TRBJ1-3; no clear D. Trimming removed 0 bases from V and 3 bases from J, with 13 bases in between. Germline V gene lookup returns CDR1 SGHRS and CDR2 YFSETQ. The CDR3 sequence is 16 residues long. The CDR3 spells CASSLGTEGLGNTIYF. In DNA form, the CDR3 reads TGCGCCAGCAGCTTGGGGACGGAGGGTCTTGGAAACACCATATATTTT. The whole variable domain, filled in from reference TRBV5-1 and TRBJ1-3, reads KAGVTQTPRYLIKTRGQQVTLSCSPISGHRSVSWYQQTPGQGLQFLFEYFSETQRNKGNFPGRFSGRQFSNSRSEMNVSTLELGDSALYLCASSLGTEGLGNTIYFGEGSWLTVV.

This chain connects TRBV6-1 to TRBJ1-1; tentatively, D is TRBD1 (5 bases). The germline V and J ends were trimmed by 4 bases and 5 bases, with 14 bases remaining between them. Germline CDR1 reads MNHNS; CDR2 reads SASEGT. This CDR3 has 14 amino acids. The CDR3 DNA reads TGTGCCAGCAGTGGCCGGGGGGTCGGGACTGAAGCTTTCTTT. It encodes CASSGRGVGTEAFF.

This chain links TRBV28 with TRBJ2-6; D is possibly TRBD1 (6 bases). The CDR3 runs to 18 residues. Germline assignment: CDR1 MDHEN and CDR2 SYDVKM. V lost 5 bases and J 0 bases, leaving 17 bases between the germline ends. CDR3 sequence: CASSHWDKGPSGANVLTF. DNA of the CDR3: TGTGCCAGCAGTCACTGGGACAAGGGGCCCTCTGGGGCCAACGTCCTGACTTTC.

The V and J genes are TRBV5-8 and TRBJ2-5; D ambiguous. The V end lost 0 bases, the J end lost 0 bases, and 6 bases lay between the germline ends. This CDR3 spans 14 amino acids. Germline CDR1 is SGHTS and CDR2 is YDEGEE. CDR3 region: CASSLELYQETQYF. The CDR3 DNA reads as TGTGCCAGCAGCTTGGAGCTCTACCAAGAGACCCAGTACTTC. Based on the CDR3 plus reference TRBV5-8 and TRBJ2-5, the full variable domain is EAGVTQSPTHLIKTRGQQATLRCSPISGHTSVYWYQQALGLGLQFLLWYDEGEERNRGNFPPRFSGRQFPNYSSELNVNALELEDSALYLCASSLELYQETQYFGPGTRLLVL.

V and J are TRBV5-1 and TRBJ1-4; tentatively, D is TRBD1 (5 bases). CDR3 length equals 17 residues. Trimming left V 0 bases short and J 8 bases short, with 20 bases between. CDR1 is SGHRS and CDR2 is YFSETQ in the germline V gene. The CDR3 bases are TGCGCCAGCAGCTTGGCCCTCGGAGGGGCAATCAGAGAAAAACTGTTTTTT. Translated: CASSLALGGAIREKLFF.

J is TRBJ1-5 and V is TRBV4-1; 7 bases fit TRBD1. This CDR3 has 15 amino acids. Per germline, CDR1 MGHRA and CDR2 YSYEKL. The ends lost 1 base at V and 6 bases at J; junction bases unmatched: 6. The CDR3 DNA reads TGCGCCAGCAGCCAAGCCCCCAGGGGGGTTCAGCCCCAGCATTTT. Translated: CASSQAPRGVQPQHF.

This clone was recorded at least ten times. This chain links TRBV7-2 with TRBJ1-2, with 7 bases fitting TRBD1. The ends lost 5 bases at V and 4 bases at J; junction bases unmatched: 7. Germline loops: CDR1 SGHTA, CDR2 FQGNSA. The CDR3 covers 14 residues. CDR3: CASSVGGTVYGYTF. The CDR3 bases are TGTGCCAGCAGCGTAGGGGGGACAGTCTATGGCTACACCTTC.

This chain joins TRBV6-5 and TRBJ2-7, with 7 bases matching TRBD1. Germline values: CDR1 MNHEY, CDR2 SVGAGI. The CDR3 runs to 15 residues. V lost 4 bases to trimming and J lost 0 bases; unmatched junction nucleotides: 6. The CDR3 DNA is TGTGCCAGCAGTTCATACAGGGGCTCCTCCTACGAGCAGTACTTC. This encodes CASSSYRGSSYEQYF.